Listed below are T cell receptor beta chains from one sample, sequenced in a study of response to subunit inactivated influenza vaccine. TCRdb passed the RT-PCR reads through MiXCR, listing each CDR3 protein once. The repertoire holds around 530,000 distinct CDR3 sequences, with roughly 10% as singletons. The input for sequencing was PBMCs from blood, taken on the day of vaccination. The receptors stem from a man aged 50 or older who received an inactivated influenza vaccine. The CDR3 runs from the conserved cysteine through the conserved F or W. Each record gives: V gene, J gene, CDR3 protein.

>TRBV20-1|TRBJ2-4
CSARRDSKNIQYF
>TRBV6-5|TRBJ2-2
CAKRTNTGELFF
>TRBV29-1|TRBJ2-2
CSVVEGTGELFF
>TRBV5-1|TRBJ1-1
CASSGGQGHAEAFF
>TRBV6-5|TRBJ2-5
CASSYLGGDPGTQYF
>TRBV5-1|TRBJ2-3
CASSLGLATSTDTQYF
>TRBV12-3/TRBV12-4|TRBJ2-2
CASRDLGGAVTGELFF
>TRBV5-1|TRBJ2-7
CASSQPPGLAGAYEQYF
>TRBV9|TRBJ2-6
CASSVGSIQTSGANVLTF
>TRBV3-1|TRBJ1-2
CASSPMGTGARNYGYTF
>TRBV20-1|TRBJ2-3
CSAGTSGGGDTQYF
>TRBV10-3|TRBJ2-3
CAISAYQGSTDTQYF
>TRBV7-8|TRBJ1-5
CASSSGQGNQPQHF
>TRBV27|TRBJ1-1
CASRPSRGVEGGVNTEAFF
>TRBV7-9|TRBJ1-1
CASSPSGPRGTEAFF
>TRBV5-8|TRBJ2-7
CASRTRYPLSVPTWVF
>TRBV20-1|TRBJ2-5
CSARDRDRGGETQYF
>TRBV6-2/TRBV6-3|TRBJ1-1
CASSYSTGAQAFF
>TRBV4-3|TRBJ2-1
CASSQEGRGTVVF
>TRBV29-1|TRBJ2-4
CSVLNPAPYENIQYF
>TRBV28|TRBJ2-2
CASSFMAGRTGELFF
>TRBV15|TRBJ1-2
CATKRAPNYGYTF
>TRBV7-2|TRBJ2-7
CASRAGRDFHEQYF
>TRBV28|TRBJ2-7
CASSLTGLADSYEQYF
>TRBV5-1|TRBJ1-6
CASRPGQANSPLHF
>TRBV7-2|TRBJ1-6
CASSPTGQGSSPLHF
>TRBV9|TRBJ2-1
CASSVAGFNEQFF
>TRBV7-2|TRBJ1-1
CASSQDWFSRGTEAFF
>TRBV24-1|TRBJ2-3
CATSDLGVDGDTQYF